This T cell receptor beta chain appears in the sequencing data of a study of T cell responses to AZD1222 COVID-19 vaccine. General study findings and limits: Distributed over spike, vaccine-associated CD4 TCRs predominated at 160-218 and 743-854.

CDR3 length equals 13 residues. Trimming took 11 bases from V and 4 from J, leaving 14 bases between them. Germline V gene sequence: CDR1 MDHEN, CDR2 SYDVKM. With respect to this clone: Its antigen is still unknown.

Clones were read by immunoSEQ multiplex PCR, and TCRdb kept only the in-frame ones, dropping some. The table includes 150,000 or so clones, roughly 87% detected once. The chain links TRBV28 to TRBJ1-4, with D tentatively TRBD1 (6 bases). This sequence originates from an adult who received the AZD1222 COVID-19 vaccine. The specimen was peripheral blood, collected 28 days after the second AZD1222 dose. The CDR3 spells CASQGRVNEKLFF. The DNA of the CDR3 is TGTGCCTCTCAGGGGAGAGTTAATGAAAAACTGTTTTTT.